This TCR beta chain was documented in a study of PD-1 blockade in classical Hodgkin lymphoma. Findings and limits, study-wide: The repertoire differences lack a defined cause, possibly disease activity or prior therapy.

About this clone itself: What it recognizes is unknown.

V gave up 1 base and J gave up 5 bases, with 10 bases separating them. This CDR3 is 13 amino acids long. From germline, CDR1 is SGHDT and CDR2 YYEEEE. Using immunoSEQ multiplex PCR, the repertoire was profiled, and TCRdb retains in-frame clones only, with some absent. The sample records 95,000 to 100,000 clones, approximately 90% being singletons. Each patient relapsed following autologous stem cell transplantation, and prior brentuximab vedotin exposure differed. The sample here was peripheral blood mononuclear cells (PBMCs), taken before the second cycle of nivolumab. The chain recombines TRBV5-6 with TRBJ2-7; no clear D. This receptor was identified in a human donor with classical Hodgkin lymphoma. For the CDR3, the DNA is TGTGCCAGCAGCTTGCAGGTTAGCAACGAGCAGTACTTC. This translates into CASSLQVSNEQYF.